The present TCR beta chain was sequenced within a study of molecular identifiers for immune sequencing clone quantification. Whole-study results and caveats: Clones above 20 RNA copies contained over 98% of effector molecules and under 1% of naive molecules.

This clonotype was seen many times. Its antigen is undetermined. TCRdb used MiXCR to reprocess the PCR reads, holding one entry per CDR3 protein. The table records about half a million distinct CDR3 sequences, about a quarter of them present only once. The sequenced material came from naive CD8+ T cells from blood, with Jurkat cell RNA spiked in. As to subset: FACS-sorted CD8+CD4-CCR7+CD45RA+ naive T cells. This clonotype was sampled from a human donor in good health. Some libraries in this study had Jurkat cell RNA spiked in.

CDR3 sequence: CASSPRDRTFEQYF. DNA of the CDR3: TGTGCCAGCAGTCCCCGGGACAGGACCTTTGAGCAGTACTTC. V gene TRBV28 combines with J gene TRBJ2-7; the match to TRBD1 covers 8 bases. There are 14 residues in the CDR3. Germline values: CDR1 MDHEN, CDR2 SYDVKM. Unmatched junction bases numbered 10, after V lost 5 bases and J lost 7 bases.